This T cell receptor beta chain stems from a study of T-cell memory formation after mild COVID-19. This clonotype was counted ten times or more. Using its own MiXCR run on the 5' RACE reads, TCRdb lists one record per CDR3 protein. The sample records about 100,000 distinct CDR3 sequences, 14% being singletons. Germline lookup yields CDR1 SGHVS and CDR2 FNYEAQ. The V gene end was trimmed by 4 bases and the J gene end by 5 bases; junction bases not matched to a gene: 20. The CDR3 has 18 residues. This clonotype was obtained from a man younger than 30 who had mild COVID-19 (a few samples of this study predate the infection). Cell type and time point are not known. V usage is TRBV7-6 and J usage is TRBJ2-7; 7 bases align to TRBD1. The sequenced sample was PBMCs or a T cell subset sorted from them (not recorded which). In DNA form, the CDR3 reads TGTGCCAGCAGCTCTGGGGCAGGGGGAAGAAAAAAAGTCGACGAGCAGTACTTC. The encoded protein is CASSSGAGGRKKVDEQYF.